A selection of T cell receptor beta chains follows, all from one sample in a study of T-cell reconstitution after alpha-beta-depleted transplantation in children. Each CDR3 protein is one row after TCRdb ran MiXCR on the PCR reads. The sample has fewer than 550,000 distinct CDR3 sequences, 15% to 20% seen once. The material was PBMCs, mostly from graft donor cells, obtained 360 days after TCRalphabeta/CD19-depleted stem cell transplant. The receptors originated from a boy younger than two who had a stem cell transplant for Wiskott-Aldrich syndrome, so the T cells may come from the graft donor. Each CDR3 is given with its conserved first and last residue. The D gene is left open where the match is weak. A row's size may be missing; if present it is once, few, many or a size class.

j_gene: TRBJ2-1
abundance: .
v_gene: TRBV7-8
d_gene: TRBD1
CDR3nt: TGTGCCAGCAGCCTCAAGGGGGCTTCCTACAATGAGCAGTTCTTC
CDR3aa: CASSLKGASYNEQFF

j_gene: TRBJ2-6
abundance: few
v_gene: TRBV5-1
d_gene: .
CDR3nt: TGCGCCAGCAGCTTGGACCCGAACTCTGGGGCCAACGTCCTGACTTTC
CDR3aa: CASSLDPNSGANVLTF

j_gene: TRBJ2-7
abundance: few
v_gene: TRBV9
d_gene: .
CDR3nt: TGTGCCAGCAGCGTAGAATGGCACGGGGGCGAGCAGTACTTC
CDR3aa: CASSVEWHGGEQYF

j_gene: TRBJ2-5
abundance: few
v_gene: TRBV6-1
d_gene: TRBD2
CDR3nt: TGTGCCAGCAGTGAAGGGATTAGCGGGGCGGAGACCCAGTACTTC
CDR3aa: CASSEGISGAETQYF

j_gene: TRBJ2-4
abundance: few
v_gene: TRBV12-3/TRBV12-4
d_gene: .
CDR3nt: TGTGCCAGCAGTTTAATCTGGGCCAAAAACATTCAGTACTTC
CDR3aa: CASSLIWAKNIQYF

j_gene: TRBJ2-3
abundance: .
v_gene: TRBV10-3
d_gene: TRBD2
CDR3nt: TGTGCCATCAGGCAAAATCTGACTAGCTTCACAGATACGCAGTATTTT
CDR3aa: CAIRQNLTSFTDTQYF

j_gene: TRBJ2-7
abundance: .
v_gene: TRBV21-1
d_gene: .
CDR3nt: TGTGCCAGCAGCAAAGGCAGGGAAAGCGGCGACGAGCAGTACTTC
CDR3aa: CASSKGRESGDEQYF

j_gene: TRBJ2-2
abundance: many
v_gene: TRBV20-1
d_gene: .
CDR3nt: TGCAGTGCTAGAGATTTTAGCGGAACCGGGGAGCTGTTTTTT
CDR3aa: CSARDFSGTGELFF

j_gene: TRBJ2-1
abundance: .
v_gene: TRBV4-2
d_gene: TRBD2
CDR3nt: TGTGCCAGCAGCCAAACTAGCGGGGGGGTGAACTCCCACTACAATGAGCAGTTCTTC
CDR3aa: CASSQTSGGVNSHYNEQFF

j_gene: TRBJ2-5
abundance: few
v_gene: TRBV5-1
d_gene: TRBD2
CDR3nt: TGCGCCAGCAGCCGGAATGGACTAGCGCGAGAGACCCAGTACTTC
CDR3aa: CASSRNGLARETQYF

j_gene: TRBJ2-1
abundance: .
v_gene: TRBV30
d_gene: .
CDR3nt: TGTGCCTCCCAGGGGGGGCGAAAGGGACTAGGGGATTACAATGAGCAGTTCTTC
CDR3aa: CASQGGRKGLGDYNEQFF

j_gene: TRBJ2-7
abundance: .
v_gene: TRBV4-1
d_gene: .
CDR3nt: TGCGCCAGCAGTCCCTGCGGCAGGTGCCCCTACGAGCAGTACTTC
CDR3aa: CASSPCGRCPYEQYF

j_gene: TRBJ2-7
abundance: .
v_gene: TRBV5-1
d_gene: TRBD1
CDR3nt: TGCGCCAGCAGCGCGACAGGGGGATACGAGCAGTACTTC
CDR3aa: CASSATGGYEQYF

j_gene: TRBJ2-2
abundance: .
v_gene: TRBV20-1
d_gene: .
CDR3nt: TGCAGTGCTAGGAGGACTGAGAACACCGGGGAGCTGTTTTTT
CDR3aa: CSARRTENTGELFF

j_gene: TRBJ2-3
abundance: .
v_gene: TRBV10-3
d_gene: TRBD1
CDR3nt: TGTGCCATCAGGGACAGGCCCACAGATACGCAGTATTTT
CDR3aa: CAIRDRPTDTQYF

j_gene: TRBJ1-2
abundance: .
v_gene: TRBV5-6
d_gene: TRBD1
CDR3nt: TGTGCCAGCAGCTTGTTCGCCAGGGGGAACTCGGGCTACACCTTC
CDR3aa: CASSLFARGNSGYTF

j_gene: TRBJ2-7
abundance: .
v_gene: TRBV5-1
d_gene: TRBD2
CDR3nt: TGCGCCAGCAGCGCGGCCGGGACTAGCGGGACGGTGCAGTACTTC
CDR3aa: CASSAAGTSGTVQYF

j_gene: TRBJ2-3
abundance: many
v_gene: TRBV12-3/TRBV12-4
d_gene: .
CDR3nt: TGTGCCAGCAGTTTCAATTGGGACCCCACAGATACGCAGTATTTT
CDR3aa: CASSFNWDPTDTQYF

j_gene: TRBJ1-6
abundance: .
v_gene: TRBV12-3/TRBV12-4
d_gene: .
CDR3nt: TGTGCCAGCAGTTTAGGGGACAATTCACCCCTCCACTTT
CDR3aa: CASSLGDNSPLHF

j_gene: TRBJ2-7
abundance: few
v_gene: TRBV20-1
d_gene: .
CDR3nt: TGCAGTGCTGCCCAGGATGGGGGTTTGGGGGAGCAGTACTTC
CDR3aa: CSAAQDGGLGEQYF

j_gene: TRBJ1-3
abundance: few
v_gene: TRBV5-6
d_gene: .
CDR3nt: TGTGCCAGCAGCTTACGGACAGCGACAGTCTCTGGAAACACCATATATTTT
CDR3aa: CASSLRTATVSGNTIYF

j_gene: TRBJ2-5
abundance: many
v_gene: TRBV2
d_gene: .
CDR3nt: TGTGCCAGCAGTGATATGGGCGAAGAGACCCAGTACTTC
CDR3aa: CASSDMGEETQYF

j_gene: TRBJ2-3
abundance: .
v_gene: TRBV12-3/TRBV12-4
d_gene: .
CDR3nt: TGTGCCAGCAAGCAGCGAACAGATACGCAGTATTTT
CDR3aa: CASKQRTDTQYF

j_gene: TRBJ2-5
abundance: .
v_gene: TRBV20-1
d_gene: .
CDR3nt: TGCAGTGCTAGAGCACAGGCTAATTGGGGGGAGACCCAGTACTTC
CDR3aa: CSARAQANWGETQYF

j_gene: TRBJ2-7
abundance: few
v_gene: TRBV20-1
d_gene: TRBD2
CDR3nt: TGCAGTGCTTTTACGGGACTAGCGGCTTACGAGCAGTACTTC
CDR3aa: CSAFTGLAAYEQYF

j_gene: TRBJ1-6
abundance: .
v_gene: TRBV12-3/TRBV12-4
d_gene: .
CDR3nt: TGTGCCAGCAGTTTCTGGACAACTTTGAAGTCACCCCTCCACTTT
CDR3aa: CASSFWTTLKSPLHF

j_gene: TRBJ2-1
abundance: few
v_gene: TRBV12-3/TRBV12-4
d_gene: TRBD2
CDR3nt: TGTGCCAGCAGTTTCCCACGAGCGGGGGGGCCCCCGGATGAGCAGTTCTTC
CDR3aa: CASSFPRAGGPPDEQFF

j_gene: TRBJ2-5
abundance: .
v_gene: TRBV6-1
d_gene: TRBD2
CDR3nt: TGTGCCAGCGGGTCTAGCGGGAGGGCAGAGGGGGAGACCCAGTACTTC
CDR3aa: CASGSSGRAEGETQYF

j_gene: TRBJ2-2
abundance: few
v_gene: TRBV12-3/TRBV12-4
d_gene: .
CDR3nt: TGTGCCAGCAGTTTCAAGGTGATCGGGGAGCTGTTTTTT
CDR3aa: CASSFKVIGELFF

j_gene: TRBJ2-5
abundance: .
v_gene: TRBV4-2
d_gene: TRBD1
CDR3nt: TGTGCCAGCAGCCAAGGTGGCAGGGGGTCAGAGACCCAGTACTTC
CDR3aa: CASSQGGRGSETQYF

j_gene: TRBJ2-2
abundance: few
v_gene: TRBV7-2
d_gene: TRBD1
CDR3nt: TGTGCCAGCAGCTTAAGAGGCGGACAGGGAAGGACCGGGGAGCTGTTTTTT
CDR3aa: CASSLRGGQGRTGELFF

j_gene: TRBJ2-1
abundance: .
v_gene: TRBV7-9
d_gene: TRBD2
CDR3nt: TGTGCCAGCAGCGCCACTAGCGGGCGTTCCTCCTACAATGAGCAGTTCTTC
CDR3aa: CASSATSGRSSYNEQFF